Shown below are 7 T cell receptor beta chains from a single sample sequenced in a study of shared clonotypes between healthy human individuals. Generated by immunoSEQ multiplex PCR, the TCRdb table keeps only in-frame clones and is missing some. Found here are 2.3 million or so clones, over 85% of them singletons; the top ten hold approximately 0.4%. Sequencing was performed on naive CD4+ T cells from PBMCs. Described subset: CD45RA+ positively selected. These receptors were obtained from a man between 18 and 29 years old in good health. Some clones in this sample may be carry-over from other donors' samples.

Details on this clone: This same CDR3 is encoded by further DNA sequences in the sample. The genes are TRBV7-2 and TRBJ1-5; tentatively, D is TRBD1 (6 bases). Germline CDR1 is SGHTA and CDR2 is FQGNSA. CDR3 size: 16 residues. V was cut by 0 bases and J by 1 base, with 10 bases left in between. The DNA of the CDR3 is TGTGCCAGCAGCTTAGCCGGCAGGGGCAGCAATCAGCCCCAGCATTTT. It yields the protein CASSLAGRGSNQPQHF.

This chain connects TRBV7-2 to TRBJ1-5, with a tentative D call TRBD1 (5 bases). Trimming took 5 bases from V and 5 from J, leaving 19 bases between them. This CDR3 has 16 residues. CDR1 is SGHTA and CDR2 is FQGNSA in the germline V gene. In DNA, the CDR3 is TGTGCCAGCAGCCCTCGGGCAATGGGGGGTCATCAGCCCCAGCATTTT. This gives the protein CASSPRAMGGHQPQHF.

J is TRBJ2-5 and V is TRBV5-1; D is tentatively TRBD1 or TRBD2 (5 bases each). The CDR3 length is 13 residues. V was pared by 5 bases and J by 4 bases, with 12 bases between. Germline values: CDR1 SGHRS, CDR2 YFSETQ. The CDR3 protein is CASSSRGRETQYF. DNA of the CDR3: TGCGCCAGCAGTTCCCGGGGACGAGAGACCCAGTACTTC.

With regard to this clone: Germline and junction disagree at one end, which may indicate a read error. The chain joins TRBV7-2 to TRBJ2-7; tentatively, D is TRBD2 (6 bases). The CDR3 covers 14 residues. Per germline, CDR1 SGHTA and CDR2 FQGNSA. The CDR3 nucleotides are TGTGCCAGCACCTTAGGCCGGGGGACCTACGAGCAGTACTTC. This gives the protein CASTLGRGTYEQYF.

V usage is TRBV19 and J usage is TRBJ1-1, with a possible D match to TRBD1 (6 bases). CDR3 size: 14 residues. V was cut by 3 bases and J by 5 bases, with 13 bases left in between. In germline, CDR1 is LNHDA, CDR2 SQIVND (reference sequence). In DNA form, the CDR3 reads TGTGCCAGTAGTATGAGGGGGTTCGGTACTGAAGCTTTCTTT. Amino acids: CASSMRGFGTEAFF.

V gene TRBV5-4 combines with J gene TRBJ2-1, with 8 bases lining up with TRBD1. V gave up 5 bases and J gave up 0 bases; unmatched junction bases: 4. The CDR3 consists of 15 residues. The germline gives CDR1 SGHNT, CDR2 YYREEE (reference sequence). The CDR3 spells CASRLTGDSYNEQFF. The CDR3 coding sequence is TGTGCCAGCAGATTGACAGGGGACTCCTACAATGAGCAGTTCTTC.

The chain links TRBV5-6 to TRBJ1-3, with a weak D call TRBD1 (5 bases). Trimming cost V 3 bases and J 1 base, with 17 bases left between them. The CDR3 consists of 17 residues. Per the germline V gene, CDR1 is SGHDT and CDR2 is YYEEEE. The CDR3 region is CASSSTRQGRSGNTIYF. The CDR3 nucleotides are TGTGCCAGCAGCTCCACCCGGCAGGGAAGATCTGGAAACACCATATATTTT.